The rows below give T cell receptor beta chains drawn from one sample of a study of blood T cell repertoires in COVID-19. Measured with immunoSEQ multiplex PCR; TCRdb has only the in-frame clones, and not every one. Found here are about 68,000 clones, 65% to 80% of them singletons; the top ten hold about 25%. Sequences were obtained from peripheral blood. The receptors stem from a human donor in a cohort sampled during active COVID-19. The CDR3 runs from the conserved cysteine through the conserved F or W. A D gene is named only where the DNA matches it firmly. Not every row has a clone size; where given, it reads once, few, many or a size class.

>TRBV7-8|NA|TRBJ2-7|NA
TGTGCCAGCAGCTTACGGGGAATGAAGTACGAGCAGTACTTC
CASSLRGMKYEQYF
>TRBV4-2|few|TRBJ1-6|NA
TGTGCCAGCAGCCCTGCACGGTGGCGGAATTCACCCCTCCACTTT
CASSPARWRNSPLHF
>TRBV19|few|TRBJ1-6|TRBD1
TGTGCCAGTAGTTTTACAGGGGATGGTACGAATTCACCCCTCCACTTT
CASSFTGDGTNSPLHF
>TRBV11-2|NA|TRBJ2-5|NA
TGTGCCAGCAGCTTAGAACGGTCGCGTCAAGAGACCCAGTACTTC
CASSLERSRQETQYF
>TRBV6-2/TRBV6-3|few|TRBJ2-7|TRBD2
TGTGCCAGCAGCCCGGGACTAGCGGCCTACGAGCAGTACTTC
CASSPGLAAYEQYF
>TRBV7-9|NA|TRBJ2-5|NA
TGTGCCAGCAGCTCTGGGGCAGACCCCCAAGAGACCCAGTACTTC
CASSSGADPQETQYF
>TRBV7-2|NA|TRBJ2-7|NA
TGTGCCAGCAGCTTAAGTGCTACGGAGGGTTACGAGCAGTACTTC
CASSLSATEGYEQYF
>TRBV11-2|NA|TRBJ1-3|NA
TGTGCCAGCAGCTTCCGGGGTTTGACAGGAAACACCATATATTTT
CASSFRGLTGNTIYF
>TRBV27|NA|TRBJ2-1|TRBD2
TGTGCCAGCAGTTTAGAAGGCCCAGCGGGAGGGTACAATGAGCAGTTCTTC
CASSLEGPAGGYNEQFF
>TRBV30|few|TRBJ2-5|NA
TGTGCCTGGAGCCCCGTCGGGGAGACCCAGTACTTC
CAWSPVGETQYF
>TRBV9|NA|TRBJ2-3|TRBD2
TGTGCCAGCAGCGCAACCTTGACTAGCGGGGGATCACAGGATACGCAGTATTTT
CASSATLTSGGSQDTQYF
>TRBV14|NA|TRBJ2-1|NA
TGTGCCAGCAGCCCGATAGAGGTTCCCTACAATGAGCAGTTCTTC
CASSPIEVPYNEQFF
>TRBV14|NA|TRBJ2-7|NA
TGTGCCAGCAACACCTACGAGCAGTACTTC
CASNTYEQYF
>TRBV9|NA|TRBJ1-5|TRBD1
TGTGCCAGCAGCGCGACAGGGAATGACAATCAGCCCCAGCATTTT
CASSATGNDNQPQHF
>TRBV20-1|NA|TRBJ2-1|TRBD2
TGCAGTGCTAGTCAAGCGGGGGTGATCAATGAGCAGTTCTTC
CSASQAGVINEQFF
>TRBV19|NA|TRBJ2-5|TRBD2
TGTGCCAGTAGTTTGGGAGCTAGCGGTTACCAAGAGACCCAGTACTTC
CASSLGASGYQETQYF
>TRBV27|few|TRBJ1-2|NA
TGTGCCAGCAGTTCGTCCGGGACACCATCTAACTATGGCTACACCTTC
CASSSSGTPSNYGYTF
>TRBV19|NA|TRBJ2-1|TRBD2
TGTGCCAGTAGTAGCGGACTAGACAATGAGCAGTTCTTC
CASSSGLDNEQFF
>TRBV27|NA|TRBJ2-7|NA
TGTGCCAGCATTGGGCAGGGGACCTTCCGGTACGAGCAGTACTTC
CASIGQGTFRYEQYF
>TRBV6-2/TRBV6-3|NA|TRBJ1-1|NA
TGTGCCAGCAGTTCTGTGAGCACTGAAGCTTTCTTT
CASSSVSTEAFF
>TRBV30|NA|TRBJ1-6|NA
TGTGCCTGGAGTGTAAACTTAGAGAATTCACCCCTCCACTTT
CAWSVNLENSPLHF
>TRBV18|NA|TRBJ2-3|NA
TGTGCCAGCTCACCAGGTGGGGGCCGTACAGATACGCAGTATTTT
CASSPGGGRTDTQYF
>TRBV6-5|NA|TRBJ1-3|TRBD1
TGTGCCAGCAGCCCCGGACAGGGCTCTGGAAACACCATATATTTT
CASSPGQGSGNTIYF
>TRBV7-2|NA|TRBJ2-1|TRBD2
TGTGCCAGCAGGCACCCTACTAGCGGGGTTTACAATGAGCAGTTCTTC
CASRHPTSGVYNEQFF
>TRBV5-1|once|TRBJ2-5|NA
TGCGCCAGCAGCCCTCAACCGGGGTCGGAGACCCAGTACTTC
CASSPQPGSETQYF
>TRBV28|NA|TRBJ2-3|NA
TGTGCCAGCAGTAACGGGGGACAGGATACGCAGTATTTT
CASSNGGQDTQYF
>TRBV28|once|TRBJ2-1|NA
TGTGCCAGCAGTTTGGTCGGGACAACCTACAATGAGCAGTTCTTC
CASSLVGTTYNEQFF
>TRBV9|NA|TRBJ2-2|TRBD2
TGTGCCAGCAGCGGTTTCGGGACTAGCGGGATCACCGGGGAGCTGTTTTTT
CASSGFGTSGITGELFF
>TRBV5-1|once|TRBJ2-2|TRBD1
TGCGCCAGTTACCCGGGACAGGGAAAGACCGGGGAGCTGTTTTTT
CASYPGQGKTGELFF
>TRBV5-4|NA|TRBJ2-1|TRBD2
TGTGCCAGCAGCTTGGGGCTAGCGGGAGTCTCCTACAATGAGCAGTTCTTC
CASSLGLAGVSYNEQFF
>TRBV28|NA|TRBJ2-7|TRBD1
TGTGCCAGCAGTTCACCCTCGGACAGGGAATTGTACGAGCAGTACTTC
CASSSPSDRELYEQYF
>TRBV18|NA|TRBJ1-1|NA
TGTGCCAGCTCACCACTTGGAGGGGACTTGAACACTGAAGCTTTCTTT
CASSPLGGDLNTEAFF
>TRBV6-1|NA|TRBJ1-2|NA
TGTGCCAGCAGTGAAGCGGGCAGGGCGGACTATGGCTACACCTTC
CASSEAGRADYGYTF
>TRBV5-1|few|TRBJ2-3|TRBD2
TGCGCCAGCAGCCCGGGGAGCGGGGTTGGAAGCACAGATACGCAGTATTTT
CASSPGSGVGSTDTQYF
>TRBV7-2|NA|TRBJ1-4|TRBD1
TGTGCCAGCAGCCCGACAGGGGTGGCGGAAAAACTGTTTTTT
CASSPTGVAEKLFF
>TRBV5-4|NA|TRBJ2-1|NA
TGTGCCAGCAGCTTGACGGATGAGCAGTTCTTC
CASSLTDEQFF
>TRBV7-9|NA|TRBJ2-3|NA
TGTGCCAGCAGCTTTGGGCTATATGTCGCAGATACGCAGTATTTT
CASSFGLYVADTQYF
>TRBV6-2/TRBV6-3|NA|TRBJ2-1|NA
TGTGCCAGCAGTTACTACAGGATTAGCTCCTACAATGAGCAGTTCTTC
CASSYYRISSYNEQFF
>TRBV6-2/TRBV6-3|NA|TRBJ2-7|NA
TGTGCCAGCAGTGGCCCCGGGAGTATCTACGAGCAGTACTTC
CASSGPGSIYEQYF
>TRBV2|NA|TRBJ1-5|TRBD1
TGTGCCAGCAGGGGTCCCGGGACAGCCCCGGTTTGGAATCAGCCCCAGCATTTT
CASRGPGTAPVWNQPQHF
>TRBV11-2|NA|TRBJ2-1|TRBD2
TGTGCCAGCAGCTTTCGGGGGGGGCGGGACCCGAATGAGCAGTTCTTC
CASSFRGGRDPNEQFF
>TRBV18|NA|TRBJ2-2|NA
TGTGCCAGCTCACCGGAAGGCCAGGGGAACACCGGGGAGCTGTTTTTT
CASSPEGQGNTGELFF
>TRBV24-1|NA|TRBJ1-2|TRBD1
TGTGCCACCAGTGATTCGGGACAGCAGGTGAACTATGGCTACACCTTC
CATSDSGQQVNYGYTF
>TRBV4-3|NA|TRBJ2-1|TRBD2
TGCGCCAGCAGCCAAGACTGGCTAGCGGGGGGGAGAAATGAGCAGTTCTTC
CASSQDWLAGGRNEQFF
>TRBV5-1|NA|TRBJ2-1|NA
TGCGCCAGCAGCTTGGCCCTAGGCGCAGCCAATGAGCAGTTCTTC
CASSLALGAANEQFF
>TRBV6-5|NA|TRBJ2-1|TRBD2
TGTGCCAGCAGTTACTCGCCCGGGAGGGGGAATGAGCAGTTCTTC
CASSYSPGRGNEQFF
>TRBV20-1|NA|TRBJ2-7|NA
TGCAGTGCTAGTTCCCCCCGGGACTCCTACGAGCAGTACTTC
CSASSPRDSYEQYF
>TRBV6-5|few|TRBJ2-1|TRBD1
TGTGCCAGCAGCGGGGCGGCGACAGGGTTGGGCGAGCAGTTCTTC
CASSGAATGLGEQFF